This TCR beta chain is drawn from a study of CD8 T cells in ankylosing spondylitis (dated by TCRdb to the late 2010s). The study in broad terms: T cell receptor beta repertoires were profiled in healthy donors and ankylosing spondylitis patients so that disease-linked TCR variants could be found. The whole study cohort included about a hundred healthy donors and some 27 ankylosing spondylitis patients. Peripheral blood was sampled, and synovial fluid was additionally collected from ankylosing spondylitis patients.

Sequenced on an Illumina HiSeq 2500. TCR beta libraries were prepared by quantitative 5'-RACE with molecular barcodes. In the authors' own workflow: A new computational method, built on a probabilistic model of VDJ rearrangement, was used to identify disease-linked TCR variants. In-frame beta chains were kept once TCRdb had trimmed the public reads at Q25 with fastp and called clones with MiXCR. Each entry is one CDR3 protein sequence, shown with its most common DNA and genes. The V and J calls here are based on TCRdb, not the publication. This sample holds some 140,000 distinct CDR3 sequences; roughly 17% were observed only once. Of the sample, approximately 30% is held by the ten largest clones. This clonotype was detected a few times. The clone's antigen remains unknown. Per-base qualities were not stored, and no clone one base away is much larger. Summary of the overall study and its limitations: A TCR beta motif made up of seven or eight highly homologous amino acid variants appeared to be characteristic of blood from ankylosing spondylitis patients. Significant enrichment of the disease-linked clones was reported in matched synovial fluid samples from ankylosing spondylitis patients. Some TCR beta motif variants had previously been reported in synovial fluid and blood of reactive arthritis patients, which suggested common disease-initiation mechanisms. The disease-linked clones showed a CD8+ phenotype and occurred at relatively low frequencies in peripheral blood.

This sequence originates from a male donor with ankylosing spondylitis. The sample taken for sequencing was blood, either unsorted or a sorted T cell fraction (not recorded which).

The CDR3: CASSPPYRSIGETQYF. Read as DNA, the sequence is TGTGCCAGCAGCCCCCCTTACCGGTCCATCGGGGAGACCCAGTACTTC. This receptor chain uses TRBV7-9 and TRBJ2-5, with no D gene named confidently. V and J are truncated by 5 bases and 5 bases respectively, leaving an intervening sequence of 21 bases. The CDR3 runs 16 amino acids, cysteine and phenylalanine included. CDR3 DNA is the only sequence kept; it has 48 bases, read in frame from the first base. CDR1 is given as SEHNR and CDR2 as FQNEAQ, both from the germline V gene (reference sequence).